One T cell receptor (beta chain) is described in this entry. Its antigen is unidentified. Sequenced material consisted of expressed TCRB transcripts (all of the isolated RNA was reverse transcribed). Some clones are missing from TCRdb's copy, which holds only in-frame ones; the method was immunoSEQ multiplex PCR. The repertoire holds about 230,000 clones, with about 9.3% as singletons. J gave up 7 bases and V 6 bases, and 5 bases lay outside the gene matches. The V gene's germline CDR1 is SNHLY and CDR2 FYNNEI. The CDR3 has 14 residues. The data stem from a study of beta chain features in type 1 diabetes. Study-level results: Moderate but significant shortening of TCRB CDR3s was recorded in all four CD4+ subsets from Type 1 diabetes patients. PCR might show a preference for shorter templates, equally across patients and controls. Any HLA-type effect on TCRB rearrangement remained unresolved here. Insertions were fewer and deletions more numerous at VDJ junctions in type 1 diabetes patients.

The sequenced material came from naive CD4+ T cells from blood. This sequence joins TRBV2 and TRBJ1-5; 11 bases map to TRBD1. The TCR sequence derives from a woman in her late teens or twenties in good health. For the CDR3, the DNA is TGTGCCAGCAGGATAGGACAGGGGGCCCAGCCCCAGCATTTT. This sequence encodes CASRIGQGAQPQHF.